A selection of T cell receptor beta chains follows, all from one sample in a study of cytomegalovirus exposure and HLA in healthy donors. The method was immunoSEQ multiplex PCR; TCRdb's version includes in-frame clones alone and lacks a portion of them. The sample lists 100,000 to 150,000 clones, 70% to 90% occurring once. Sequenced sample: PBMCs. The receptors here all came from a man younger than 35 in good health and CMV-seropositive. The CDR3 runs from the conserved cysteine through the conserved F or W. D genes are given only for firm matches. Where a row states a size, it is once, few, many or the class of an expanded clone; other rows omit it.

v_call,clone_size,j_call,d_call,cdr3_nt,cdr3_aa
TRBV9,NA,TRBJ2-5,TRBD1,TGTGCCAGCAGCGTAGAGGGACAGGGCTTGGAGACCCAGTACTTC,CASSVEGQGLETQYF
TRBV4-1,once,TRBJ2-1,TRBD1,TGCGCCAGCAGCTACGGACAGGCTAAGAGCTCCTACAATGAGCAGTTCTTC,CASSYGQAKSSYNEQFF
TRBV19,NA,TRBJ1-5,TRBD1,TGTGCCAGTAGTAGGATTGTAGGGGGCGGTCAGCCCCAGCATTTT,CASSRIVGGGQPQHF
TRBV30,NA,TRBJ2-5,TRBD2,TGTGCCTGGGTCGCTATTGGCGGGGGGTTCCAAGAGACCCAGTACTTC,CAWVAIGGGFQETQYF
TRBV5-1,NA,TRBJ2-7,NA,TGCGCCAGCAGCTTGGGAGGAGGGAACGAGCAGTACTTC,CASSLGGGNEQYF
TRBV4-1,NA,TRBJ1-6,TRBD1,TGCGCCAGCAGCCAAGAGACAGGGGGCTCTTCACCCCTCCACTTT,CASSQETGGSSPLHF
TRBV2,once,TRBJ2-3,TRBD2,TGTGCCAGCAAGCGGGGGGACACAGATACGCAGTATTTT,CASKRGDTDTQYF
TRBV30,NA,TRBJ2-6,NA,TGTGCCTGGAACGATGGAGGGGTCGGGGCCAACGTCCTGACTTTC,CAWNDGGVGANVLTF
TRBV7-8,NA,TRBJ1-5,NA,TGTGCCAGCAGCTCGACCCTGGCGTTAACAGGGAATCAGCCCCAGCATTTT,CASSSTLALTGNQPQHF
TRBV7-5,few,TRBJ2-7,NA,TGTGCCAGAAGCTTAGAGGACAGATCCCGACCTGCGAACGAGCAGTACTTC,CARSLEDRSRPANEQYF
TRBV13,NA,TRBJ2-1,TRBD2,TGTGCCAGCAGCTTAGGGACTAGCGGGGGGGCAAAAGAGCAGTTCTTC,CASSLGTSGGAKEQFF
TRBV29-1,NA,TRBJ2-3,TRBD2,TGCAGCGTTCAAGGGGGTCTAGCGGGGGGGATCACTCGCACAGATACGCAGTATTTT,CSVQGGLAGGITRTDTQYF
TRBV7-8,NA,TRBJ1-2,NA,TGTGCCAGCTCAAGGGGCGGGGGCCAAGATGGCTACACCTTC,CASSRGGGQDGYTF
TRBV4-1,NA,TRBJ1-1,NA,TGCGCCAGCAGCCAAGATTGGAGACAGCATGAAGCTTTCTTT,CASSQDWRQHEAFF
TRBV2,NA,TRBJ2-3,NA,TGTGCCAGCAGTGATTTAACAGATACGCAGTATTTT,CASSDLTDTQYF
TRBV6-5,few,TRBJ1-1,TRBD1,TGTGCCAGCAGACGACAGGGAAACACTGAAGCTTTCTTT,CASRRQGNTEAFF
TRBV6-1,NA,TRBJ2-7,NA,TGTGCCAGCAGTGAATCGGTTCTCTACTCCTACGAGCAGTACTTC,CASSESVLYSYEQYF
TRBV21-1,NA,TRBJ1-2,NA,TGTGCCAGCAGCAAAGGGTACAAGGGAGCGGTCTATGGCTACACCTTC,CASSKGYKGAVYGYTF
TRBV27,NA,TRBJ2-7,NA,TGTGCCAGCAGAAGAGCCGGGGTCTCCTACGAGCAGTACTTC,CASRRAGVSYEQYF
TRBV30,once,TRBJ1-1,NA,TGTGCCTGGAGTGTAGGGGCAGGACAGAACACTGAAGCTTTCTTT,CAWSVGAGQNTEAFF
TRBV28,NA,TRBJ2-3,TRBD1,TGTGCCAGCAGTGTGACGGGACAGGGACGCACAGATACGCAGTATTTT,CASSVTGQGRTDTQYF
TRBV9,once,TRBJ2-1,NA,TGTGCCAGCAGCCCCGCGGGGACTCCCAACAATGAGCAGTTCTTC,CASSPAGTPNNEQFF
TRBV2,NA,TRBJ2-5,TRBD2,TGTGCCAGCAGACCAAGGACTAGCGGGGACCAAGAGACCCAGTACTTC,CASRPRTSGDQETQYF
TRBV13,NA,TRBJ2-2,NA,TGTGCCAGCGGCGGGCAAGGCACCGGGGAGCTGTTTTTT,CASGGQGTGELFF
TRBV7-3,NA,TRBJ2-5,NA,TGTGCCAGCAGCTTACAGTATAACTTCTGGCTAGAAGAGACCCAGTACTTC,CASSLQYNFWLEETQYF
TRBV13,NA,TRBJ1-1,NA,TGTGCCAGCAGCTTAAGTAGAGGGTTAGGGGGCACTGAAGCTTTCTTT,CASSLSRGLGGTEAFF
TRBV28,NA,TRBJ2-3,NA,TGTGCCAGCAGTTTATCTCCAGGGGCAACAGATACGCAGTATTTT,CASSLSPGATDTQYF
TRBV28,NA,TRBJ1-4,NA,TGTGCCAGCAGTTTGTCGGGGGTGGAAAAACTGTTTTTT,CASSLSGVEKLFF
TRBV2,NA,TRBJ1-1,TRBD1,TGTGCCAGCGACAGGGGCGGCACTGAAGCTTTCTTT,CASDRGGTEAFF
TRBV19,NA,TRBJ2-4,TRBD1,TGTGCCAGTAGTATCGAAGGGGGCGCCAAAAACATTCAGTACTTC,CASSIEGGAKNIQYF
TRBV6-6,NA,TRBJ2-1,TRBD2,TGTGCCAGCATCTGGAGCGGGGGGGCCAATGAGCAGTTCTTC,CASIWSGGANEQFF
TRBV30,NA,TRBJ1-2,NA,TGTGCCTGGAATGGCCTCTATGGCTACACCTTC,CAWNGLYGYTF
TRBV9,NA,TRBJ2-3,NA,TGTGCCAGCAGCCCCGGCCTAGCAGGCACAGATACGCAGTATTTT,CASSPGLAGTDTQYF
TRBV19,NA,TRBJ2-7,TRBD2,TGTGCCAGTAGTCCATTAGCGGGCTCCTACTACGAGCAGTACTTC,CASSPLAGSYYEQYF
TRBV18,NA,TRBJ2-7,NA,TGTGCCAGCTCACCAACACAGGTGAGCTCCTACGAGCAGTACTTC,CASSPTQVSSYEQYF
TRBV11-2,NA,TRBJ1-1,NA,TGTGCCAGCAGCTTGGGCAGTTTAATGAACACTGAAGCTTTCTTT,CASSLGSLMNTEAFF